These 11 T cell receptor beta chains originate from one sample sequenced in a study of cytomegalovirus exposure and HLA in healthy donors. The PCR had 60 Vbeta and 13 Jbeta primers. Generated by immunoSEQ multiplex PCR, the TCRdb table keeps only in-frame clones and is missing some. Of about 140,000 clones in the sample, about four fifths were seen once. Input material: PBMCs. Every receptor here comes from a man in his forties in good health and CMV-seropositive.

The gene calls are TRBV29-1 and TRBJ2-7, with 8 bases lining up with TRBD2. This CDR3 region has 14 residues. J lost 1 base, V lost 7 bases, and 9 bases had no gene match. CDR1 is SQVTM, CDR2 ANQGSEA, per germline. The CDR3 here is CSAREGDWSYEQYF. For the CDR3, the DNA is TGCAGCGCCCGGGAGGGGGACTGGTCCTACGAGCAGTACTTC.

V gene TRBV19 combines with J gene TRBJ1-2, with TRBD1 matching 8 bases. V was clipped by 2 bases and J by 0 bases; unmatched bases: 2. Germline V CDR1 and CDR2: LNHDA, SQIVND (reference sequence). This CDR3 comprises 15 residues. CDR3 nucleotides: TGTGCCAGTAGTATATCGACAGGGGCTAACTATGGCTACACCTTC. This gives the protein CASSISTGANYGYTF.

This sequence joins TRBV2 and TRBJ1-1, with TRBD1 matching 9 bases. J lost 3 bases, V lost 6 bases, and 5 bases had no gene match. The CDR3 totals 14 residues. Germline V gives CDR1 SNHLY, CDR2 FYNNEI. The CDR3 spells CASRGQGRDTEAFF. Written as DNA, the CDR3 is TGTGCCAGCAGGGGACAGGGAAGGGACACTGAAGCTTTCTTT.

CDR3: CASSSMDRAYNEQFF. DNA for the CDR3: TGCGCCAGCAGCTCCATGGACAGGGCTTACAATGAGCAGTTCTTC. The rearrangement joins TRBV5-1 to TRBJ2-1; 8 bases map to TRBD1. Germline lookup yields CDR1 SGHRS and CDR2 YFSETQ. V shed 3 bases, J shed 4 bases, and the junction held 6 bases outside the gene matches. The CDR3 runs 15 residues.

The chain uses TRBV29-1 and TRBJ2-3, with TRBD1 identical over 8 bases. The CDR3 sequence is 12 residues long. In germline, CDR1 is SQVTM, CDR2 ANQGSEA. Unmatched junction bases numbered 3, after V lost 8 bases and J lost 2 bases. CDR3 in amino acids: CSMDRDTDTQYF. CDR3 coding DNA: TGCAGCATGGACAGGGACACAGATACGCAGTATTTT.

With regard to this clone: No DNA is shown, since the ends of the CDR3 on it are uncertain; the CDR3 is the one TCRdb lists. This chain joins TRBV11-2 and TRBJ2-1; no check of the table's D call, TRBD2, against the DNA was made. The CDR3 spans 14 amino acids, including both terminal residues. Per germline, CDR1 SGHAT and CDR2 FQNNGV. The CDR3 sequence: CASSSSVGVNEQFF.

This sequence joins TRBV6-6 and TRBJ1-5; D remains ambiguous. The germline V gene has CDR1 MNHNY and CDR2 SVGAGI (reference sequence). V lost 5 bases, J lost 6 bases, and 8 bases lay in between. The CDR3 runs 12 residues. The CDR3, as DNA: TGTGCCAGCAGTCTAGTCGGTCAGCCCCAGCATTTT. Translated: CASSLVGQPQHF.

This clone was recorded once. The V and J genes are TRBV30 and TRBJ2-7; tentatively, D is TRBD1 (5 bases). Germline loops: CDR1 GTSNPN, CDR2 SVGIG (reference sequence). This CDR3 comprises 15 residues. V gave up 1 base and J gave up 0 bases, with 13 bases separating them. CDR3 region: CAWSEGRANSYEQYF. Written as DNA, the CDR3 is TGTGCCTGGAGTGAAGGCAGGGCAAACTCCTACGAGCAGTACTTC.

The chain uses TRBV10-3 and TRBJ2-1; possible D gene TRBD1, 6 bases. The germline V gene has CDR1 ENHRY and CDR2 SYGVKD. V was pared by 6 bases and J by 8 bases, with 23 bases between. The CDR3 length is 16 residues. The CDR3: CAIRPWGQGKNHEQFF. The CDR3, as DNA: TGTGCCATCAGGCCTTGGGGGCAGGGGAAGAATCATGAGCAGTTCTTC.

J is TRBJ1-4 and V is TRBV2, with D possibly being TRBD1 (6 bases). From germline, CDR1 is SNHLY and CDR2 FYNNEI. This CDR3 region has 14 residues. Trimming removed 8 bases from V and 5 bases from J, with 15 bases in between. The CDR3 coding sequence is TGTGCCAGCGGGGGGGCCGGTGGGAATGAAAAACTGTTTTTT. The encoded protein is CASGGAGGNEKLFF. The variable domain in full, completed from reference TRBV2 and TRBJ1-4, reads EPEVTQTPSHQVTQMGQEVILRCVPISNHLYFYWYRQILGQKVEFLVSFYNNEISEKSEIFDDQFSVERPDGSNFTLKIRSTKLEDSAMYFCASGGAGGNEKLFFGSGTQLSVL.

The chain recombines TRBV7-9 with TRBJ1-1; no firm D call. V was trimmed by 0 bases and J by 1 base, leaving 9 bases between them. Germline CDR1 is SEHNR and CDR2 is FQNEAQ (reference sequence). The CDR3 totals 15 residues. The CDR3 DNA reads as TGTGCCAGCAGCTTAGCTGAGGGATGGAACACTGAAGCTTTCTTT. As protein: CASSLAEGWNTEAFF.